This T cell receptor beta chain was profiled in a study of blood T cell repertoires in COVID-19. Study-level background: Sites across the United States, Italy and Spain contributed samples from acute and convalescent COVID-19.

The V gene lost 3 bases and the J gene lost 5 bases, with 11 bases spanning the gap. CDR1 GTSNPN and CDR2 SVGIG come from the germline V gene (reference sequence). The CDR3 runs 13 residues. In the authors' methods: Amplified reference gene primers provided the basis for estimating nucleated cell counts. Sequencing was performed with immunoSEQ multiplex PCR; in TCRdb, only in-frame clones are kept and a portion is missing. V and J calls and clone size come straight from that table; D and trimming were deduced from the DNA. The sample includes fewer than 250,000 clones, more than 80% of them seen just once.

Sequenced sample: peripheral blood. This receptor was taken from a woman of 80 years or more with acute or convalescent COVID-19. The rearrangement uses TRBV30 and TRBJ1-5, with D hard to call. The CDR3 here is CAWSPGPDQPQHF. In DNA form, the CDR3 reads TGTGCCTGGAGCCCGGGTCCTGATCAGCCCCAGCATTTT. Full variable domain (missing parts from reference TRBV30 and TRBJ1-5): SQTIHQWPATLVQPVGSPLSLECTVEGTSNPNLYWYRQAAGRGLQLLFYSVGIGQISSEVPQNLSASRPQDRQFILSSKKLLLSDSGFYLCAWSPGPDQPQHFGDGTRLSIL.